This TCR beta chain was sequenced in a study of cytomegalovirus exposure and HLA in healthy donors. As for the study in general: Findings of an earlier analysis included around 120 million unique TCR beta sequences from about 180 million T cells.

This CDR3 is 17 amino acids long. Germline CDR1 WSHSY, CDR2 SAAADI. Trimming cost V 10 bases and J 6 bases; bases outside gene matches: 13. A multiplex PCR was run with 60 Vbeta primers and 13 Jbeta primers. The protocol was immunoSEQ multiplex PCR, while the TCRdb copy is restricted to in-frame clones and leaves out a portion. The sample yields under 200,000 clones, 60% to 80% seen once. Study-level points and caveats: TCR beta sequences reportedly predicted most subjects' HLA-A and HLA-B alleles accurately. The study dropped some indistinguishable V segments, TRBV6-2 and TRBV6-3 among them.

Concerning this clone: Its antigen is undetermined.

This receptor was identified in a man aged 55-75 years in good health and CMV-seronegative. The V gene is TRBV10-2, the J gene TRBJ2-2, with 14 bases fitting TRBD2. The sample consisted of PBMCs. The CDR3 reads CATLPRLAGGPSGELFF. The CDR3 nucleotides read TGCGCCACCCTTCCTCGACTAGCGGGAGGGCCATCCGGGGAGCTGTTTTTT.